This T cell receptor (beta chain) was sequenced during a study of T-cell reconstitution after alpha-beta-depleted transplantation in children. During its preparation, the TCRbeta library received unique molecular identifiers. TCRdb passed the PCR reads through MiXCR, listing each CDR3 protein once. The table includes 450,000 to 550,000 distinct CDR3 sequences, about an eighth detected once. CDR3 length: 12 amino acids. The V segment lost 6 bases and the J segment 4 bases; nucleotides outside the gene matches: 3. The V gene's germline CDR1 is SQVTM and CDR2 ANQGSEA. Sequencing used PBMCs, mostly from graft donor cells, obtained 180 days after TCRalphabeta/CD19-depleted stem cell transplant. This chain joins TRBV29-1 and TRBJ1-5; TRBD1 matches at 7 bases. The receptor was derived from a female patient aged 2-10 years who had a stem cell transplant for aplastic anemia, so the T cells may come from the graft donor. Here the CDR3 reads CSVGTANQPQHF. The CDR3 nucleotides read TGCAGCGTAGGGACAGCTAATCAGCCCCAGCATTTT. Full variable domain (missing parts from reference TRBV29-1 and TRBJ1-5): SAVISQKPSRDICQRGTSLTIQCQVDSQVTMMFWYRQQPGQSLTLIATANQGSEATYESGFVIDKFPISRPNLTFSTLTVSNMSPEDSSIYLCSVGTANQPQHFGDGTRLSIL.